A single TCR beta chain is shown here with its context. Some clones are missing from TCRdb's copy, which holds only in-frame ones; the method was immunoSEQ multiplex PCR. The sample includes about 75,000 clones, roughly 94% of them seen just once. V dropped 0 bases and J dropped 4 bases, with 11 bases sitting between them. Germline assignment: CDR1 SGDLS and CDR2 YYNGEE. CDR3 length: 14 residues. The data derive from a study of T cell changes during pregnancy in multiple sclerosis. This receptor was taken from a female donor with multiple sclerosis, enrolled in a pregnancy study. This specimen was CD4+ T cells from peripheral blood mononuclear cells, taken after pregnancy. The genes are TRBV9 and TRBJ2-7, with TRBD1 as a possible D gene (5 bases). CDR3: CASSVDPKGYEQYF. For the CDR3, the DNA is TGTGCCAGCAGCGTAGATCCTAAGGGGTACGAGCAGTACTTC.